The 20 T cell receptor beta chains given below trace back to one sample, sequenced in a study of T-cell reconstitution after alpha-beta-depleted transplantation in children (dated by TCRdb to 2016 to 2017). Explained via the paper, the treatment or condition label denotes: allogeneic hematopoietic cell transplantation with graft depleted of TCRalphabeta T cells and CD19 B cells. Library generation was performed with PCR. This sample was sequenced with an Illumina HiSeq 2500. TCR library preparation used molecular barcoding, with unique molecular identifiers applied to normalize quantification of the TCRbeta repertoire. Using fastp trimming at Q25 and MiXCR clonotype assembly, TCRdb reanalyzed the public sequencing data and kept in-frame beta chains. All rows with the same CDR3 protein become a single entry with the most common DNA and genes. The sample table shows 700,000 to 950,000 distinct CDR3 sequences, and around 17% are seen once. The ten largest clones capture roughly 5% of the sample.

Sequenced material: PBMCs, mostly from graft donor cells, taken 360 days after TCRalphabeta/CD19-depleted stem cell transplant. All receptors derive from a male patient younger than 18 who had a stem cell transplant for acute lymphoblastic leukemia, so the T cells may come from the graft donor.

The sample holds one count of this clonotype. The V and J genes are TRBV18 and TRBJ2-5, with D unresolved. CDR3 length: 16 residues. The V gene lost 6 bases and the J gene lost 4 bases, with 21 bases spanning the gap. Germline CDR1 and CDR2: KGHSH and LQKENI. In DNA form, the CDR3 reads TGTGCCAGCTCTCCTCGACAAGGGAACCTACGAGAGACCCAGTACTTC. Protein: CASSPRQGNLRETQYF.

Ten or more counts support this clonotype. The V gene is TRBV7-9, the J gene TRBJ1-1; weak D call: TRBD1 (6 bases). The V end lost 3 bases, the J end lost 5 bases, and 13 bases lay between the germline ends. This CDR3 spans 14 amino acids. Germline CDR1 reads SEHNR; CDR2 reads FQNEAQ (reference sequence). This CDR3 is CASSFRDRRTEAFF. CDR3 sequence (DNA): TGTGCCAGCAGCTTTAGAGACAGGCGGACTGAAGCTTTCTTT. The whole variable domain, remainder taken from reference TRBV7-9 and TRBJ1-1, is DTGVSQNPRHKITKRGQNVTFRCDPISEHNRLYWYRQTLGQGPEFLTYFQNEAQLEKSRLLSDRFSAERPKGSFSTLEIQRTEQGDSAMYLCASSFRDRRTEAFFGQGTRLTVV.

The chain recombines TRBV30 with TRBJ2-2, with TRBD1 matching over 9 bases. Trimming cost V 3 bases and J 1 base; bases outside gene matches: 9. The CDR3 covers 17 residues. Germline values: CDR1 GTSNPN, CDR2 SVGIG (reference sequence). CDR3 sequence (DNA): TGTGCCTGGAGGGGACAGGGTAGACCTAGGAACACCGGGGAGCTGTTTTTT. Translating gives CAWRGQGRPRNTGELFF.

The chain joins TRBV4-1 to TRBJ2-1, with D tentatively TRBD1 or TRBD2 (6 bases each). Germline V CDR1 and CDR2: MGHRA, YSYEKL. This CDR3 is 15 amino acids long. Trimming left V 4 bases short and J 8 bases short, with 18 bases between. The CDR3 protein is CASSRVGGRLDEQFF. The CDR3 DNA follows: TGCGCCAGCAGCCGAGTTGGGGGGCGGCTTGATGAGCAGTTCTTC.

V usage is TRBV20-1 and J usage is TRBJ2-7; D may be TRBD1 (6 bases). The germline V gene has CDR1 DFQATT and CDR2 SNEGSKA (reference sequence). The CDR3 is 12 amino acids. Trimming removed 0 bases from V and 5 bases from J, with 8 bases in between. The CDR3 is CSARDRDNEQYF. In nucleotides, the CDR3 is TGCAGTGCTAGAGACAGGGACAACGAGCAGTACTTC.

This clonotype has at least ten counts. V usage is TRBV5-1 and J usage is TRBJ1-3; no definite D call. The CDR3 spans 13 residues. Germline V gives CDR1 SGHRS, CDR2 YFSETQ. V lost 0 bases to trimming and J lost 4 bases, with 5 bases between them. The CDR3 region has the DNA TGCGCCAGCAGCTTGGCTGCCGGAAACACCATATATTTT. Translating gives CASSLAAGNTIYF.

This clonotype turned up a few times. The V call is TRBV6-1, the J call TRBJ2-7; TRBD2 is a possible D gene (7 bases). V was trimmed by 10 bases and J by 1 base, leaving 20 bases between them. Germline-derived CDR1 and CDR2 are MNHNS and SASEGT. The CDR3 runs 15 residues. CDR3 protein: CATRGGGAKSYEQYF. The CDR3 DNA reads as TGTGCCACGCGAGGGGGGGGCGCCAAGTCCTACGAGCAGTACTTC.

The chain recombines TRBV10-3 with TRBJ1-2; maybe TRBD1 (5 bases). The CDR3 covers 14 residues. Germline values: CDR1 ENHRY, CDR2 SYGVKD. Deletions cut 7 bases from V and 2 bases from J, with 14 bases between. The CDR3 region has the DNA TGTGCCATCAATAAGGGGCCGCAGAACTATGGCTACACCTTC. This codes for CAINKGPQNYGYTF.

V is TRBV30 and J is TRBJ2-2; D is unclear. The CDR3 has 15 residues. Germline CDR1 reads GTSNPN; CDR2 reads SVGIG (reference sequence). Trimming cost V 5 bases and J 4 bases, with 17 bases left between them. CDR3 in DNA: TGTGCCTGGTCCCACCGGGTTGCCTCCACCGGGGAGCTGTTTTTT. It translates to CAWSHRVASTGELFF.

The V call is TRBV9, the J call TRBJ1-6; TRBD1 is a possible D gene (5 bases). The ends were cut back, 0 bases at V and 0 bases at J, with 7 bases in the middle. The germline V gene has CDR1 SGDLS and CDR2 YYNGEE. The CDR3 sequence is 16 residues long. This chain's CDR3 is CASSVGGGSYNSPLHF. CDR3 in DNA: TGTGCCAGCAGCGTAGGGGGGGGCTCCTATAATTCACCCCTCCACTTT.

This clonotype was detected a few times. The chain is built from TRBV20-1 and TRBJ1-5; perhaps TRBD1 as D (6 bases). V was clipped by 6 bases and J by 3 bases, with 15 bases between them. CDR3 length: 14 residues. Germline values: CDR1 DFQATT, CDR2 SNEGSKA (reference sequence). DNA of the CDR3: TGCAGTGCGGAGAGGGGGGCCTACAATCAGCCCCAGCATTTT. It specifies CSAERGAYNQPQHF.

This clonotype was observed a few times. This chain uses TRBV12-3 or TRBV12-4 with TRBJ1-5; D might be TRBD1 (5 bases). This CDR3 contains 15 residues. The V and J ends lost 3 bases and 4 bases respectively, with 13 bases between them. Written as DNA, the CDR3 is TGTGCCAGCAGTTTCGGACACGTTCTGAATCAGCCCCAGCATTTT. This codes for CASSFGHVLNQPQHF.

The sample holds many counts of this clonotype. The V call is TRBV20-1, the J call TRBJ1-5, with D hard to call. With 2 bases removed from V and 1 base from J, the gap between germline ends came to 3 bases. CDR1 and CDR2 from the germline V gene are DFQATT and SNEGSKA (reference sequence). This CDR3 has 12 residues. CDR3 DNA: TGCAGTGCTAGAAGGAGCAATCAGCCCCAGCATTTT. Encoded protein: CSARRSNQPQHF.

The V gene is TRBV7-3, the J gene TRBJ1-2; no reliable D call. The ends were cut back, 1 base at V and 9 bases at J, with 9 bases in the middle. Germline loops: CDR1 SGHTA, CDR2 FQGTGA. The CDR3 has 12 residues. CDR3 sequence reads: CASSLNDGSYTF. In DNA, the CDR3 is TGTGCCAGCAGCTTAAACGACGGGAGCTACACCTTC. Variable domain in full (rest from reference TRBV7-3 and TRBJ1-2): GAGVSQTPSNKVTEKGKYVELRCDPISGHTALYWYRQSLGQGPEFLIYFQGTGAADDSGLPNDRFFAVRPEGSVSTLKIQRTERGDSAVYLCASSLNDGSYTFGSGTRLTVV.

This clonotype was counted only a few times. V usage is TRBV7-9 and J usage is TRBJ2-5; D is uncertain. Germline assignment: CDR1 SEHNR and CDR2 FQNEAQ (reference sequence). Trimming cost V 4 bases and J 4 bases, with 4 bases left between them. The CDR3 totals 11 residues. DNA of the CDR3: TGTGCCAGCAGCTCTATAGAGACCCAGTACTTC. Amino acid sequence: CASSSIETQYF.

There are a few counts of this clonotype. The chain employs TRBV7-2 and TRBJ2-1; TRBD2 matches 9 bases. The trim removed 3 bases at V and 7 bases at J, leaving 10 bases unmatched. Germline V gives CDR1 SGHTA, CDR2 FQGNSA. This CDR3 contains 16 residues. The CDR3 region has the DNA TGTGCCAGCAGCTTTAGGCGCGGGAGGGGGACAAATGAGCAGTTCTTC. Protein product: CASSFRRGRGTNEQFF. The whole variable domain, remainder taken from reference TRBV7-2 and TRBJ2-1, is GAGVSQSPSNKVTEKGKDVELRCDPISGHTALYWYRQSLGQGLEFLIYFQGNSAPDKSGLPSDRFSAERTGGSVSTLTIQRTQQEDSAVYLCASSFRRGRGTNEQFFGPGTRLTVL.

There are many counts of this clonotype. This chain uses TRBV12-3 or TRBV12-4 with TRBJ2-2, with D perhaps TRBD2 (6 bases). This CDR3 is 14 amino acids long. Trimming removed 5 bases from V and 3 bases from J, with 10 bases in between. CDR3 DNA: TGTGCCAGCAGTCGGGACTCCGACACCGGGGAGCTGTTTTTT. As protein: CASSRDSDTGELFF.

CDR3 sequence reads: CSARGIEGISYEQYF. The CDR3 DNA reads TGCAGTGCTAGAGGTATTGAGGGAATATCCTACGAGCAGTACTTC. The chain is built from TRBV20-1 and TRBJ2-7; tentatively, D is TRBD2 (5 bases). From germline, CDR1 is DFQATT and CDR2 SNEGSKA (reference sequence). This CDR3 comprises 15 residues. V was pared by 1 base and J by 1 base, with 14 bases between.

The chain is built from TRBV27 and TRBJ2-2; a possible D gene is TRBD2 (7 bases). The germline CDR1 and CDR2 sequences are MNHEY and SMNVEV (reference sequence). The CDR3 sequence is 18 residues long. With 5 bases removed from V and 5 bases from J, the gap between germline ends came to 24 bases. CDR3 sequence (DNA): TGTGCCAGCAGTCGATTATGGGGGGAGGGGGGCTCAACCGGGGAGCTGTTTTTT. This gives the protein CASSRLWGEGGSTGELFF.

This chain uses TRBV20-1 with TRBJ2-1; the D gene could be TRBD1 or TRBD2 (5 bases each). The CDR3 length is 17 residues. Trimming pared 3 bases from V and 2 bases from J, leaving 20 bases between. Germline CDR1 is DFQATT and CDR2 is SNEGSKA (reference sequence). CDR3 residues: CSARRPGAKGPYNEQFF. CDR3 coding DNA: TGCAGTGCTAGGCGCCCGGGCGCTAAGGGACCCTACAATGAGCAGTTCTTC.